Shown below are 23 T cell receptor beta chains from a single sample sequenced in a study of spatial heterogeneity in lung cancer. Study results and limitations: Tracking of tumor mutation counts was seen in expanded intratumoral alpha and beta TCR counts.

TCRdb re-called the 5' RACE reads with MiXCR, one entry per CDR3 protein. The sample has fewer than 6,500 distinct CDR3 sequences, roughly 7.7% seen once. Time point indicated: sample taken at primary tumor resection. These receptors lack a known antigen. The sample here was lung tumor tissue, taken at surgery. The receptor set was obtained from a female donor with early-stage non-small cell lung cancer.

This clonotype has ten or more counts. The rearrangement uses TRBV12-3 or TRBV12-4 and TRBJ1-2; D remains ambiguous. V was clipped by 2 bases and J by 4 bases, with 14 bases between them. The CDR3 extends over 15 amino acids. The chain's CDR3 is CASSLLLGSSYGYTF. As DNA, the CDR3 is TGTGCCAGCAGTTTACTCCTGGGGTCATCCTATGGCTACACCTTC.

This clonotype came up many times. V is TRBV20-1 and J is TRBJ2-5, with D possibly matching TRBD2 (5 bases). Trimming pared 3 bases from V and 2 bases from J, leaving 13 bases between. Germline CDR1 reads DFQATT; CDR2 reads SNEGSKA (reference sequence). This CDR3 is 14 amino acids long. CDR3 nucleotides: TGCAGTGCTAGTGCGGGCGACTTACAAGAGACCCAGTACTTC. It is translated as CSASAGDLQETQYF.

This clonotype was observed many times. V is TRBV7-2 and J is TRBJ2-2; TRBD2 agrees at 7 bases. Germline loops: CDR1 SGHTA, CDR2 FQGNSA. V lost 2 bases, J lost 3 bases, and 9 bases stayed unmatched. This CDR3 contains 17 residues. CDR3 nucleotide sequence: TGTGCCAGCAGCTTAAACTGGGCGGGAGACGACACCGGGGAGCTGTTTTTT. Protein product: CASSLNWAGDDTGELFF.

This clonotype was counted at least ten times. The chain links TRBV5-6 to TRBJ2-6; no clear D gene. Trimming pared 0 bases from V and 0 bases from J, leaving 7 bases between. The CDR3 is 16 amino acids. Germline CDR1 reads SGHDT; CDR2 reads YYEEEE. Here the CDR3 reads CASSLVSFSGANVLTF. CDR3 bases: TGTGCCAGCAGCTTGGTATCATTCTCTGGGGCCAACGTCCTGACTTTC.

This clonotype has a count of ten or more. The chain couples TRBV14 to TRBJ2-1; 11 bases fit TRBD2. Losses at the gene ends were 4 bases for V and 7 bases for J; bases not matched to a gene: 6. The CDR3 covers 15 residues. Germline V gene lookup returns CDR1 SGHDN and CDR2 FVKESK. The CDR3 reads CASSRTLAGENEQFF. CDR3 nucleotides: TGTGCCAGCAGCCGCACACTAGCGGGGGAAAATGAGCAGTTCTTC.

This clonotype was seen repeatedly, ten times or more. The gene calls are TRBV7-2 and TRBJ1-2; tentatively, D is TRBD1 (5 bases). The CDR3 totals 16 residues. CDR1 and CDR2 (germline): SGHTA, FQGNSA. V was pared by 5 bases and J by 0 bases, with 16 bases between. The CDR3 DNA follows: TGTGCCAGCAGCCCGCCGGGACGGCTAACTAACTATGGCTACACCTTC. It translates to CASSPPGRLTNYGYTF.

This clonotype occurred many times. J is TRBJ1-6 and V is TRBV20-1, with 8 bases fitting TRBD1. The germline gives CDR1 DFQATT, CDR2 SNEGSKA (reference sequence). The CDR3 covers 16 residues. The V segment lost 1 base and the J segment 7 bases; nucleotides outside the gene matches: 9. The CDR3 here is CSARGVGGQANSPLHF. The CDR3 nucleotides are TGCAGTGCTAGAGGGGTTGGGGGACAGGCCAATTCACCCCTCCACTTT.

This clonotype has at least ten counts. This sequence joins TRBV7-9 and TRBJ1-2; D unresolved. V was shortened by 0 bases and J by 4 bases, with 12 bases between the two germline ends. This CDR3 is built from 15 residues. Per the germline V gene, CDR1 is SEHNR and CDR2 is FQNEAQ (reference sequence). CDR3 residues: CASSLASMLGYGYTF. The CDR3 bases are TGTGCCAGCAGCTTAGCGAGCATGTTGGGCTATGGCTACACCTTC.

This clonotype was detected a few times. The chain employs TRBV6-5 and TRBJ2-3; 10 bases are shared with TRBD2. CDR3 length: 14 amino acids. J was trimmed by 6 bases and V by 7 bases; bases with no gene match: 7. The germline gives CDR1 MNHEY, CDR2 SVGAGI. This CDR3 is CASKQRGGPDTQYF. CDR3 nucleotides: TGTGCCAGCAAGCAGCGGGGGGGCCCGGATACGCAGTATTTT.

Ten or more counts support this clonotype. The CDR3 DNA reads TGTGCCAGCACCCAGGCAGCGGGAATTGGGCAGTATTTT. Translated: CASTQAAGIGQYF. The V and J genes are TRBV12-3 or TRBV12-4 and TRBJ2-3; 7 nucleotides agree with TRBD2. V gave up 7 bases and J gave up 11 bases; unmatched junction bases: 12. The CDR3 is 13 amino acids.

This clonotype is labeled as medium-sized (0.01 to 0.1%). V usage is TRBV7-2 and J usage is TRBJ2-1; TRBD2 matches at 14 bases. J gave up 6 bases and V 4 bases, and 2 bases lay outside the gene matches. The CDR3 spans 15 residues. CDR1 is SGHTA and CDR2 is FQGNSA in the germline V gene. CDR3 in amino acids: CASSSGLAGANEQFF. CDR3 nucleotide sequence: TGTGCCAGCAGCTCGGGACTAGCGGGAGCCAATGAGCAGTTCTTC.

The chain is built from TRBV18 and TRBJ2-7; a possible D gene is TRBD1 (5 bases). The CDR3 spans 12 residues. V was clipped by 6 bases and J by 3 bases, with 9 bases between them. CDR1 is KGHSH and CDR2 is LQKENI in the germline V gene. CDR3 protein: CASSLGDYEQYF. CDR3 sequence (DNA): TGTGCCAGCTCGCTAGGGGACTACGAGCAGTACTTC.

The sample holds many counts of this clonotype. The chain joins TRBV5-1 to TRBJ2-1; 8 bases match TRBD2. The CDR3 has 16 residues. The V gene end was trimmed by 0 bases and the J gene end by 2 bases; junction bases not matched to a gene: 4. From germline, CDR1 is SGHRS and CDR2 YFSETQ. The CDR3 reads CASSLAGLATYNEQFF. CDR3 DNA: TGCGCCAGCAGCTTGGCCGGACTAGCCACCTACAATGAGCAGTTCTTC.

This clonotype was recorded many times. This chain joins TRBV30 and TRBJ2-2; D is possibly TRBD1 (6 bases). CDR1 is GTSNPN and CDR2 is SVGIG in the germline V gene (reference sequence). The ends were cut back, 2 bases at V and 6 bases at J, with 13 bases in the middle. This CDR3 contains 14 residues. In DNA form, the CDR3 reads TGTGCCTGGAGTAGGACAGCGACATCCGGGGAGCTGTTTTTT. Translation gives CAWSRTATSGELFF.

In its sample, this clonotype ranks as medium-sized (0.01 to 0.1%). The V and J genes are TRBV11-2 and TRBJ2-3, with no clear D. Between the trimmed V and J ends, which lost 5 bases and 2 bases, there was a span of 8 bases. The CDR3 runs 13 residues. CDR1 is SGHAT and CDR2 is FQNNGV in the germline V gene. The CDR3 sequence is CASSPGPTDTQYF. CDR3 in DNA: TGTGCCAGCAGCCCAGGCCCCACAGATACGCAGTATTTT.

There are many counts of this clonotype. This sequence joins TRBV28 and TRBJ1-2; 7 nucleotides line up with TRBD1. The CDR3 contains 13 residues. The junction had 6 bases not matched to a gene; V was cut back by 3 bases and J by 8 bases. Germline CDR1 reads MDHEN; CDR2 reads SYDVKM. The CDR3, as DNA: TGTGCCAGCAGTTTGGGCCAGGGGGGAGGCTACACCTTC. Amino acid sequence: CASSLGQGGGYTF.

This clonotype qualifies as medium-sized (0.01 to 0.1%). The CDR3 nucleotides read TGTGCCAGCCAGGCTAGTCGAGAGACCCAGTACTTC. Translating gives CASQASRETQYF. V and J are TRBV2 and TRBJ2-5; D not certain. Between the trimmed V and J ends, which lost 8 bases and 4 bases, there was a span of 11 bases. This CDR3 contains 12 residues. Germline V gene lookup returns CDR1 SNHLY and CDR2 FYNNEI.

This clonotype has a count of ten or more. The chain has TRBV29-1 and TRBJ2-3; 12 nucleotides agree with TRBD2. The trim removed 6 bases at V and 4 bases at J, leaving 8 bases unmatched. CDR1 and CDR2 (germline): SQVTM, ANQGSEA. This CDR3 contains 15 residues. The chain's CDR3 is CSVHLAGGRADTQYF. The CDR3 DNA follows: TGCAGCGTCCACCTAGCGGGAGGGCGGGCAGATACGCAGTATTTT.

In this sample, this clonotype is medium-sized (0.01 to 0.1%). This chain connects TRBV28 to TRBJ2-7, with D tentatively TRBD1 (5 bases). V lost 9 bases, J lost 0 bases, and 18 bases lay in between. Germline CDR1 and CDR2: MDHEN and SYDVKM. The length of the CDR3 is 15 residues. The CDR3 DNA reads as TGTGCCAGTCGTAAACAGGAAGCCCACTCCTACGAGCAGTACTTC. It encodes CASRKQEAHSYEQYF. Full variable domain (outside the CDR3, taken from reference TRBV28 and TRBJ2-7): DVKVTQSSRYLVKRTGEKVFLECVQDMDHENMFWYRQDPGLGLRLIYFSYDVKMKEKGDIPEGYSVSREKKERFSLILESASTNQTSMYLCASRKQEAHSYEQYFGPGTRLTVT.

This clonotype qualifies as large. The J gene is TRBJ2-2, the V gene TRBV4-3; no firm D call. The ends were cut back, 3 bases at V and 0 bases at J, with 14 bases in the middle. This CDR3 spans 17 amino acids. The germline V gene encodes CDR1 LGHNA and CDR2 YSLEER. CDR3 in DNA: TGCGCCAGCAGCCACCTCTACAAGAAGACGAACACCGGGGAGCTGTTTTTT. Amino acid sequence: CASSHLYKKTNTGELFF.

Sample share makes this clonotype medium-sized (0.01 to 0.1%). This sequence joins TRBV10-3 and TRBJ1-1; 11 nucleotides agree with TRBD1. With 3 bases clipped from V and 4 bases from J, the junction kept 4 bases outside the gene matches. The CDR3 consists of 15 residues. Germline CDR1 reads ENHRY; CDR2 reads SYGVKD. The CDR3 protein is CAISDWGQGGTEAFF. CDR3 DNA sequence: TGTGCCATCAGTGACTGGGGACAGGGGGGCACTGAAGCTTTCTTT.

This clonotype was recorded at least ten times. The chain joins TRBV6-5 to TRBJ2-3; tentatively, D is TRBD1 (5 bases). Germline assignment: CDR1 MNHEY and CDR2 SVGAGI. This CDR3 spans 14 amino acids. Trimming removed 8 bases from V and 1 base from J, with 13 bases in between. CDR3 in DNA: TGTGCCAGCCGGTTCTTAGGGGGCACAGATACGCAGTATTTT. Translated: CASRFLGGTDTQYF.

At least ten counts were recorded for this clonotype. The chain combines TRBV6-5 with TRBJ1-1; 9 nucleotides match TRBD1. Germline V gene data show CDR1 as MNHEY and CDR2 as SVGAGI. After removal of 6 bases from V and 1 base from J, the junction contained 9 bases not matched to a gene. The CDR3 extends over 16 amino acids. CDR3 DNA: TGTGCCAGCAGATCCGGACAGGGGCTATCGAACACTGAAGCTTTCTTT. It translates to CASRSGQGLSNTEAFF.